The rows below give T cell receptor beta chains drawn from one sample of a study of blood T cells in healthy people across ages. Each CDR3 protein is one row after TCRdb ran MiXCR on the 5' RACE reads. This table holds 1.5 million or so distinct CDR3 sequences, around 39% found once. The material sequenced was blood. The receptors stem from a woman younger than 35 in good health. Each CDR3 is given with its conserved first and last residue. D genes are given only for firm matches. Expanded clones are given a class, and other clones once, few, many or no size at all.

clone size | J gene | V gene | D gene | CDR3 DNA | CDR3 protein
few | TRBJ1-5 | TRBV15 | . | TGTGCCACCAGCAGGGGACGGAGCAATCAGCCCCAGCATTTT | CATSRGRSNQPQHF
few | TRBJ2-7 | TRBV7-2 | TRBD2 | TGTGCCAGCAGCCACGGACTAGCGGGGACGATCTACGAGCAGTACTTC | CASSHGLAGTIYEQYF
few | TRBJ2-6 | TRBV5-1 | TRBD1 | TGCGCCAGCAGCTTGTCTCGACAGGGGGCTGGGGCCAACGTCCTGACTTTC | CASSLSRQGAGANVLTF
. | TRBJ1-2 | TRBV25-1 | . | TGTGCCAGCAGTGAATGGGGAGATTTTAACTATGGCTACACCTTC | CASSEWGDFNYGYTF
. | TRBJ2-7 | TRBV21-1 | . | TGTGCCAGCAGCAAAGCCCTGGACGGAAGGAGCTCCTACGAGCAGTACTTC | CASSKALDGRSSYEQYF
. | TRBJ2-6 | TRBV2 | . | TGTGCCAGCAGTGAGGAGGGCCCTGGGGCCAACGTCCTGACTTTC | CASSEEGPGANVLTF
many | TRBJ2-7 | TRBV5-1 | . | TGCGCCAGCAGCTTGGATGCTGTGACTACCTACGAGCAGTACTTC | CASSLDAVTTYEQYF
. | TRBJ2-2 | TRBV25-1 | TRBD2 | TGTGCCAGCAGTGAAGCTAGCGGGAGGTCGTTCGGGGAGCTGTTTTTT | CASSEASGRSFGELFF
. | TRBJ1-2 | TRBV4-1 | TRBD1 | TGCGCCAGCAGCCATATGACAGGGACTAACTATGGCTACACCTTC | CASSHMTGTNYGYTF
. | TRBJ2-1 | TRBV14 | . | TGTGCCAGCAGCCGGGTCGGGGCAGAGTACAATGAGCAGTTCTTC | CASSRVGAEYNEQFF
. | TRBJ2-7 | TRBV7-2 | TRBD2 | TGTGCCAGCAGCTCTTCCCGGACTAGAGGCTACGAGCAGTACTTC | CASSSSRTRGYEQYF
. | TRBJ1-2 | TRBV7-2 | . | TGTGCCAGCAGCTTTGGGGGCAGGGGCTATGGCTACACCTTC | CASSFGGRGYGYTF
. | TRBJ1-5 | TRBV12-3/TRBV12-4 | TRBD1 | TGTGCCAGCAGTTTAGCAGGGGGCCCTACCTATAGCAATCAGCCCCAGCATTTT | CASSLAGGPTYSNQPQHF
. | TRBJ2-5 | TRBV2 | . | TGTGCCAGCAGTGAACCCGAGACCCAGTACTTC | CASSEPETQYF
few | TRBJ2-3 | TRBV6-2/TRBV6-3 | TRBD1 | TGTGCCAGCTGGGACAGAAACACAGATACGCAGTATTTT | CASWDRNTDTQYF
. | TRBJ1-2 | TRBV25-1 | . | TGTGCCAGCAGTGAATCGGGGGGATCAGGCTACAACTTC | CASSESGGSGYNF
few | TRBJ2-7 | TRBV12-5 | . | TGTGCTTGGGCAGGGGACTCCTACGAGCAGTACTTC | CAWAGDSYEQYF
. | TRBJ2-7 | TRBV5-1 | TRBD2 | TGCGCCAGCACCCAAGACGCTAGCGGGAGCAGCGAGCAGTACTTC | CASTQDASGSSEQYF
once | TRBJ2-6 | TRBV20-1 | TRBD2 | TGCAGTGAGCGGGAGGGTATCACTTCTGGGGCCAACGTCCTGACTTTC | CSEREGITSGANVLTF
. | TRBJ2-4 | TRBV12-3/TRBV12-4 | . | TGTGCCAGCAGTTTCCGGGTTCGGGAGCAGTACTTC | CASSFRVREQYF
. | TRBJ2-5 | TRBV9 | TRBD2 | TGTGCCAGCAGCGCCATAGCGGGAGACCGGGGGACCCAGTACTTC | CASSAIAGDRGTQYF
. | TRBJ2-1 | TRBV9 | . | TGTGCCAGCAGCGAGGGAGCCGCCTACAATGAGCAGTTCTTC | CASSEGAAYNEQFF
. | TRBJ2-6 | TRBV5-6 | . | TGTGCCAGCAGCTTAGGCCGCTCTTTGGGCTGGGGATACTCTGGGGCCAACGTCCTGACTTTC | CASSLGRSLGWGYSGANVLTF
. | TRBJ1-6 | TRBV20-1 | TRBD1 | TGCAGTGTTAGCAAATTTGACAGGGATAATAATTCACCCCTCCACTTT | CSVSKFDRDNNSPLHF
. | TRBJ1-1 | TRBV20-1 | . | TGCAGTGCTAGCGTTGGGACCGGTTGGGGGGCTTTCTTT | CSASVGTGWGAFF